This T cell receptor beta chain was found in a study of T cells in Graves' hyperthyroidism and ophthalmopathy. This clonotype appeared many times. The target antigen is unknown. There were TCR beta CDR3 regions amplified from RNA transcripts. Researchers ran a first-round RT-PCR on the TCR CDR3 using the HTBI primer set. MiXCR was run by TCRdb on the multiplex PCR reads, yielding one entry per CDR3 protein. The sample includes a few hundred thousand distinct CDR3 sequences, approximately 14% of them seen just once. Study results and caveats: For ophthalmopathy, model prediction preceded onset by a median approximately 6 months.

V lost 2 bases, J lost 0 bases, and 4 bases lay in between. The germline V gene encodes CDR1 KGHSH and CDR2 LQKENI. The CDR3 contains 13 residues. Subjects aged 18 to 65 presented with newly diagnosed hyperthyroidism of less than 2 months' duration. The blood was taken when hyperthyroidism was first diagnosed, before any ophthalmopathy symptoms showed up. This sequence joins TRBV18 and TRBJ2-5; D ambiguous. The sample comprised blood. The source is a woman in her twenties or thirties with Graves' hyperthyroidism that later progressed to Graves' ophthalmopathy. CDR3 amino acids: CASSPGDQETQYF. The CDR3 nucleotides are TGTGCCAGCTCACCAGGGGACCAAGAGACCCAGTACTTC.